This is a list of T cell receptor beta chains from one sample in a study of T cell repertoires in ileal Crohn's disease. Using immunoSEQ multiplex PCR, the repertoire was profiled, and TCRdb retains in-frame clones only, with some absent. Of roughly 13,000 clones in the sample, nearly 90% were seen once. The sequenced material came from ileal tissue. The receptors shown here come from an adult with Crohn's disease. Both conserved end residues are part of each CDR3. Each record gives: V gene, D gene, clone size, J gene, CDR3 protein, CDR3 DNA. The D gene is left open where the match is weak. Clone size is stated in some rows and not others, as once, few, many or a class when expanded.

v_call: TRBV7-2
d_call: TRBD2
clone_size: NA
j_call: TRBJ2-7
cdr3_aa: CASSSGLGVYEQYF
cdr3_nt: TGTGCCAGCAGCTCGGGACTAGGAGTGTACGAGCAGTACTTC

v_call: TRBV28
d_call: NA
clone_size: large
j_call: TRBJ1-1
cdr3_aa: CASSSQGEGTEAFF
cdr3_nt: TGTGCCAGCAGCTCACAGGGAGAGGGCACTGAAGCTTTCTTT

v_call: TRBV7-2
d_call: TRBD2
clone_size: once
j_call: TRBJ2-7
cdr3_aa: CASSPGLVSYEQYF
cdr3_nt: TGTGCCAGCAGCCCAGGACTAGTCTCCTACGAGCAGTACTTC

v_call: TRBV4-1
d_call: TRBD2
clone_size: NA
j_call: TRBJ2-7
cdr3_aa: CASSHRTSSRDEQYF
cdr3_nt: TGCGCCAGCAGCCACCGGACTAGCTCCCGCGACGAGCAGTACTTC

v_call: TRBV7-2
d_call: TRBD2
clone_size: NA
j_call: TRBJ2-2
cdr3_aa: CASSLTGGAGELFF
cdr3_nt: TGTGCCAGCAGCTTAACGGGGGGGGCCGGGGAGCTGTTTTTT

v_call: TRBV27
d_call: TRBD1
clone_size: few
j_call: TRBJ1-1
cdr3_aa: CASRLTGGTEAFF
cdr3_nt: TGTGCCAGCAGGCTGACAGGGGGCACTGAAGCTTTCTTT

v_call: TRBV18
d_call: NA
clone_size: once
j_call: TRBJ2-2
cdr3_aa: CASSPLAPSLTNTGELFF
cdr3_nt: TGTGCCAGCTCACCTCTAGCGCCATCGTTAACGAACACCGGGGAGCTGTTTTTT

v_call: TRBV29-1
d_call: NA
clone_size: NA
j_call: TRBJ2-3
cdr3_aa: CSVGARTDTQYF
cdr3_nt: TGCAGCGTGGGGGCCCGCACAGATACGCAGTATTTT

v_call: TRBV6-5
d_call: NA
clone_size: NA
j_call: TRBJ2-1
cdr3_aa: CASSYGGENEQFF
cdr3_nt: TGTGCCAGCAGTTACGGAGGGGAGAATGAGCAGTTCTTC

v_call: TRBV11-2
d_call: NA
clone_size: few
j_call: TRBJ1-2
cdr3_aa: CASSLGQGYYGYTF
cdr3_nt: TGTGCCAGCAGCTTGGGGCAGGGGTACTATGGCTACACCTTC

v_call: TRBV18
d_call: NA
clone_size: NA
j_call: TRBJ1-1
cdr3_aa: CASSGGGRTNTEAFF
cdr3_nt: TGTGCCAGCTCCGGGGGTGGCAGGACCAACACTGAAGCTTTCTTT

v_call: TRBV19
d_call: TRBD1
clone_size: NA
j_call: TRBJ2-5
cdr3_aa: CASSTPTGTGETQYF
cdr3_nt: TGTGCCAGTAGTACTCCGACCGGGACAGGGGAGACCCAGTACTTC

v_call: TRBV6-1
d_call: TRBD1
clone_size: once
j_call: TRBJ1-2
cdr3_aa: CASSARQGANYGYTF
cdr3_nt: TGTGCCAGCAGTGCTCGACAGGGGGCGAACTATGGCTACACCTTC

v_call: TRBV2
d_call: TRBD1
clone_size: NA
j_call: TRBJ2-2
cdr3_aa: CASRRDRNTGELFF
cdr3_nt: TGTGCCAGCAGGAGGGACAGGAACACCGGGGAGCTGTTTTTT

v_call: TRBV6-6
d_call: TRBD2
clone_size: once
j_call: TRBJ2-1
cdr3_aa: CASNERAGDARHEQFF
cdr3_nt: TGTGCCAGCAACGAACGGGCGGGAGACGCCCGTCATGAGCAGTTCTTC

v_call: TRBV14
d_call: TRBD1
clone_size: few
j_call: TRBJ1-2
cdr3_aa: CASSQAQGSGYTF
cdr3_nt: TGTGCCAGCAGCCAAGCACAGGGGTCTGGCTACACCTTC

v_call: TRBV10-1
d_call: TRBD1
clone_size: few
j_call: TRBJ1-4
cdr3_aa: CASSESKGGREKLFF
cdr3_nt: TGCGCCAGCAGTGAGTCTAAAGGGGGCCGAGAAAAACTGTTTTTT

v_call: TRBV7-2
d_call: TRBD2
clone_size: NA
j_call: TRBJ2-7
cdr3_aa: CASSYSGSNEQYF
cdr3_nt: TGTGCCAGCAGCTATAGCGGGAGTAACGAGCAGTACTTC

v_call: TRBV5-5
d_call: NA
clone_size: few
j_call: TRBJ2-5
cdr3_aa: CASSRGEGFLETQYF
cdr3_nt: TGTGCCAGCAGCCGGGGAGAGGGCTTTTTGGAGACCCAGTACTTC

v_call: TRBV9
d_call: TRBD2
clone_size: once
j_call: TRBJ2-1
cdr3_aa: CASSLAGNYNEQFF
cdr3_nt: TGTGCCAGCAGCCTAGCGGGAAATTACAATGAGCAGTTCTTC

v_call: TRBV6-5
d_call: TRBD1
clone_size: NA
j_call: TRBJ1-2
cdr3_aa: CASSSGTELIYGYTF
cdr3_nt: TGTGCCAGCAGCTCCGGGACAGAACTAATCTATGGCTACACCTTC

v_call: TRBV7-7
d_call: TRBD2
clone_size: NA
j_call: TRBJ2-1
cdr3_aa: CASSLSLAGGNEQFF
cdr3_nt: TGTGCCAGCAGCTTATCCCTAGCGGGAGGAAATGAGCAGTTCTTC

v_call: TRBV5-8
d_call: NA
clone_size: once
j_call: TRBJ1-2
cdr3_aa: CASSPTEYYGYTF
cdr3_nt: TGTGCCAGCAGCCCGACAGAGTACTATGGCTACACCTTC

v_call: TRBV5-1
d_call: NA
clone_size: NA
j_call: TRBJ1-4
cdr3_aa: CASSLEPGASEKLFF
cdr3_nt: TGCGCCAGCAGCTTGGAACCAGGGGCCAGTGAAAAACTGTTTTTT

v_call: TRBV7-2
d_call: TRBD1
clone_size: NA
j_call: TRBJ1-2
cdr3_aa: CASSTRPQGYRFYGYTF
cdr3_nt: TGTGCCAGCAGCACCCGGCCACAGGGGTATAGATTCTATGGCTACACCTTC

v_call: TRBV6-1
d_call: NA
clone_size: NA
j_call: TRBJ2-6
cdr3_aa: CASSEALRQTGANVLTF
cdr3_nt: TGTGCCAGCAGTGAAGCTTTAAGACAGACTGGGGCCAACGTCCTGACTTTC

v_call: TRBV7-2
d_call: NA
clone_size: NA
j_call: TRBJ2-7
cdr3_aa: CASSPNYEQYF
cdr3_nt: TGTGCCAGCAGTCCTAACTACGAGCAGTACTTC

v_call: TRBV7-6
d_call: NA
clone_size: NA
j_call: TRBJ1-5
cdr3_aa: CASSLFPGNQPQHF
cdr3_nt: TGTGCCAGCAGCTTATTCCCCGGGAATCAGCCCCAGCATTTT

v_call: TRBV19
d_call: NA
clone_size: NA
j_call: TRBJ1-1
cdr3_aa: CASTLRGIVGTEAFF
cdr3_nt: TGTGCCAGTACCCTTAGGGGTATCGTCGGGACTGAAGCTTTCTTT

v_call: TRBV5-1
d_call: NA
clone_size: NA
j_call: TRBJ2-6
cdr3_aa: CASRRQSGANVLTF
cdr3_nt: TGCGCCAGCAGGCGACAATCTGGGGCCAACGTCCTGACTTTC

v_call: TRBV30
d_call: NA
clone_size: NA
j_call: TRBJ2-1
cdr3_aa: CACLPRERSYNEQFF
cdr3_nt: TGTGCCTGCCTACCCCGGGAGCGCTCCTACAATGAGCAGTTCTTC

v_call: TRBV4-1
d_call: NA
clone_size: NA
j_call: TRBJ1-2
cdr3_aa: CASSPSTEHYGYTF
cdr3_nt: TGCGCCAGCAGCCCGTCGACGGAGCACTATGGCTACACCTTC

v_call: TRBV9
d_call: NA
clone_size: NA
j_call: TRBJ2-3
cdr3_aa: CASSVASTDTQYF
cdr3_nt: TGTGCCAGCAGCGTAGCTAGCACAGATACGCAGTATTTT

v_call: TRBV6-1
d_call: TRBD2
clone_size: NA
j_call: TRBJ2-7
cdr3_aa: CASSQRGSSYEQYF
cdr3_nt: TGTGCCAGCAGTCAGCGGGGGAGCTCCTACGAGCAGTACTTC

v_call: TRBV4-1
d_call: TRBD2
clone_size: once
j_call: TRBJ2-2
cdr3_aa: CASSQVGLAGDTGELFF
cdr3_nt: TGCGCCAGCAGCCAAGTTGGACTAGCGGGAGACACCGGGGAGCTGTTTTTT

v_call: TRBV6-6
d_call: NA
clone_size: NA
j_call: TRBJ1-4
cdr3_aa: CASSVRQSTNEKLFF
cdr3_nt: TGTGCCAGCAGTGTTAGACAGTCAACTAATGAAAAACTGTTTTTT